This T cell receptor (beta chain) is drawn from a study of cytomegalovirus exposure and HLA in healthy donors. The CDR3 consists of 12 residues. V was trimmed by 8 bases and J by 1 base, leaving 5 bases between them. CDR1 MNHNS and CDR2 SASEGT come from the germline V gene. A note on this clone: Its cognate antigen is unknown.

The study, taken as a whole, reports: The CMV antigen specificity of a few CMV-associated chains was confirmed through in vitro analysis. TCR beta sequences numbering around 15,000 were associated with HLA alleles at 0.05 false discovery rate in a later analysis.

Primers for the PCR totalled 60 Vbeta and 13 Jbeta. Sequencing used immunoSEQ multiplex PCR; TCRdb keeps in-frame clones, though not all of them. Its table records 63,000 or so clones. The clonotype comes from a boy between 10 and 17 years old in good health and CMV-seronegative. The specimen sequenced was PBMCs. The V call is TRBV6-1, the J call TRBJ1-4; D ambiguous. CDR3 amino acids: CASGRTNEKLFF. CDR3 in DNA: TGTGCCAGCGGGAGAACTAATGAAAAACTGTTTTTT.